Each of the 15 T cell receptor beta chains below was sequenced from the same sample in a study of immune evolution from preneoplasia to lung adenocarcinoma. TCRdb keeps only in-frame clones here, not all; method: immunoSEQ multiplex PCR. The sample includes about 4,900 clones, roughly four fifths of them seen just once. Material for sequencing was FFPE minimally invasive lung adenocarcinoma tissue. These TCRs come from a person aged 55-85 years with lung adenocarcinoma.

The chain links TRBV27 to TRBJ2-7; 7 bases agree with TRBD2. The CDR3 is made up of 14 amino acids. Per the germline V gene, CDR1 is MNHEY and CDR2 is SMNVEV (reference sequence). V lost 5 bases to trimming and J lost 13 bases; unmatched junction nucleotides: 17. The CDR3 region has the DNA TGTGCCAGCAGTCGCAATCCACTAGCGAACGAGCCATACTTC. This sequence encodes CASSRNPLANEPYF.

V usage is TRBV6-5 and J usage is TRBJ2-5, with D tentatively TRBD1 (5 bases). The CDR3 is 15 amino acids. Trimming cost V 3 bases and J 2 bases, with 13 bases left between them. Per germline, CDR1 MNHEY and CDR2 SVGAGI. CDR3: CASSYSADRQETQYF. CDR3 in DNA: TGTGCCAGCAGTTATTCGGCCGACAGACAAGAGACCCAGTACTTC.

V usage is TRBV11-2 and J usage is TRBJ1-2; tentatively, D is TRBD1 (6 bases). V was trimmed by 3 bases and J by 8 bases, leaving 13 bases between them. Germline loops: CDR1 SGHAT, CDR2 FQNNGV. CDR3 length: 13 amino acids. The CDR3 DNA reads TGTGCCAGCAGCTTGGGGGGCCGCCAGGGCTACACCTTC. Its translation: CASSLGGRQGYTF.

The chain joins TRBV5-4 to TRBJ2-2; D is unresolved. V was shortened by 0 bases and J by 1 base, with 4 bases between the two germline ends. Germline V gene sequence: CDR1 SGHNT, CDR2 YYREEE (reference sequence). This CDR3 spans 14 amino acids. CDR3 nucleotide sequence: TGTGCCAGCAGCTTGGGCCAGAACACCGGGGAGCTGTTTTTT. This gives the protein CASSLGQNTGELFF.

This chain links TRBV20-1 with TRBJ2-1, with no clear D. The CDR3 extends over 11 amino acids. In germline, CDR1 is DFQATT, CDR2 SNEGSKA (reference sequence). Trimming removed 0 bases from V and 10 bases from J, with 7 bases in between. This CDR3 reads CSARDLGEQFF. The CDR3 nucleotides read TGCAGTGCTAGAGATCTGGGGGAGCAGTTCTTC.

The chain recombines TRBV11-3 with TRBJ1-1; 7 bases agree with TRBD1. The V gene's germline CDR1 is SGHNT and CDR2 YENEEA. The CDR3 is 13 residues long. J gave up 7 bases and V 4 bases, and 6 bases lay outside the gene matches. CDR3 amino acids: CASSSGGTREAFF. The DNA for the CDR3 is TGTGCCAGCAGCTCAGGGGGGACTCGTGAAGCTTTCTTT.

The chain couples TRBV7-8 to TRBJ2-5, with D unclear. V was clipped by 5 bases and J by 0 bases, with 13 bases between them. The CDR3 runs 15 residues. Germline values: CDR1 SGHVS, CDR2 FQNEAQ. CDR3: CASSPRGLYQETQYF. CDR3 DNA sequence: TGTGCCAGCAGCCCTAGAGGTCTGTACCAAGAGACCCAGTACTTC.

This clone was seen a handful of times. CDR3 region: CSVHWTAVPYEQYF. The CDR3 DNA follows: TGCAGCGTCCACTGGACAGCGGTTCCCTACGAGCAGTACTTC. The rearrangement joins TRBV29-1 to TRBJ2-7, with a weak D call TRBD1 (6 bases). Germline assignment: CDR1 SQVTM and CDR2 ANQGSEA. V was clipped by 6 bases and J by 2 bases, with 17 bases between them. The CDR3 has 14 residues.

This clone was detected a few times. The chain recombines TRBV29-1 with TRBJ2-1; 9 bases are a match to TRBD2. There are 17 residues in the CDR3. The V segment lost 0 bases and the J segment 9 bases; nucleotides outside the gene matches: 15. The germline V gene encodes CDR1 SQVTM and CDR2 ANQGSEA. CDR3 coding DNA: TGCAGCGTTGAAGATCCCCTAGCGGGAACCCGAGGGGGTGAGCAGTTCTTC. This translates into CSVEDPLAGTRGGEQFF.

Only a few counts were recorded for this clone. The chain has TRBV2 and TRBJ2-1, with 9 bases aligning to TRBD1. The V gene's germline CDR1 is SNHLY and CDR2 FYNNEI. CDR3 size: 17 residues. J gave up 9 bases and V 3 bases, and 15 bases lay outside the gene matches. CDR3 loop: CASSDMRGTGRSGEQFF. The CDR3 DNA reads TGTGCCAGCAGTGACATGCGAGGGACAGGGAGGTCAGGTGAGCAGTTCTTC.

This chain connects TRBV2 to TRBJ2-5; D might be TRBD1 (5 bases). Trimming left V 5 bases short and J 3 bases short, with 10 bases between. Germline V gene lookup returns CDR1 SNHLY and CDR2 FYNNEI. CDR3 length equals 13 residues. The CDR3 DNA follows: TGTGCCAGCAGTCTTGACAGTAAAGAGACCCAGTACTTC. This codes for CASSLDSKETQYF.

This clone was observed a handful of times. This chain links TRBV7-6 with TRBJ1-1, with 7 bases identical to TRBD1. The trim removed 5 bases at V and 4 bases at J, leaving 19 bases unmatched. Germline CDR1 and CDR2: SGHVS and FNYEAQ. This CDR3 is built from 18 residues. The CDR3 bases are TGTGCCAGCAGCCACCGGACAGGCAGGGACCTTCGAGGCACTGAAGCTTTCTTT. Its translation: CASSHRTGRDLRGTEAFF.

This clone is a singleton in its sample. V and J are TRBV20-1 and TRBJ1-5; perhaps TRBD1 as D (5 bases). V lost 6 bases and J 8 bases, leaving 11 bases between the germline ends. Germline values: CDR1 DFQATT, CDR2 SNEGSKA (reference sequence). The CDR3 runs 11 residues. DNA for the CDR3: TGCAGTGCGGGCAGGGATGAGCCCCAGCATTTT. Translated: CSAGRDEPQHF.

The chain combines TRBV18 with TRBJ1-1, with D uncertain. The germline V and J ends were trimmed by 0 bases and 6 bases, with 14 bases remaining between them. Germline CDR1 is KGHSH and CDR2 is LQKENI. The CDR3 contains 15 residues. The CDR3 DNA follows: TGTGCCAGCTCACCACCGGTAGGGAAGAGCTCTGAAGCTTTCTTT. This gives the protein CASSPPVGKSSEAFF.

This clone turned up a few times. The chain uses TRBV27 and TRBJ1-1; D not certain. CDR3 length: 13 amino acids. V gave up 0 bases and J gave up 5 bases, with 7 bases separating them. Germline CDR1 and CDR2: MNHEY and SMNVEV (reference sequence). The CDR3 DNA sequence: TGTGCCAGCAGTTTATCGAAGTGGACTGAAGCTTTCTTT. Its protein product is CASSLSKWTEAFF.